This TCR beta chain was profiled in a study of cytomegalovirus exposure and HLA in healthy donors. Study background: Roughly 80 million unique TCRs from HLA-typed donors made up an early data release. Whole-study findings and limits: Specificity of a few CMV-associated chains for CMV antigens was verified in vitro. V- and J-gene trimming of TCR beta was linked (in a later analysis) to a missense DCLRE1C variant.

Concerning this clone: Its matching antigen is unknown.

The PCR made use of 60 Vbeta and 13 Jbeta primers. The table came from immunoSEQ multiplex PCR; TCRdb's copy has only in-frame clones and leaves some out. This table has 55,000 to 75,000 clones, roughly 75% appearing once. V lost 1 base, J lost 5 bases, and 4 bases stayed unmatched. The germline CDR1 and CDR2 sequences are SEHNR and FQNEAQ (reference sequence). This CDR3 is built from 15 residues. The sequence was collected from a woman aged 25 to 39 in good health and CMV-seropositive. The V call is TRBV7-9, the J call TRBJ2-1, with TRBD2 identical over 8 bases. The sample comprised PBMCs. The CDR3 sequence: CASSLGVAGHNEQFF. CDR3 in DNA: TGTGCCAGCAGCTTAGGGGTAGCGGGACACAATGAGCAGTTCTTC.